This TCR beta chain was profiled in a study of blood T cell repertoires in COVID-19. Study details: Samples came from the United States, Italy and Spain, spanning acute and convalescent COVID-19. PBMCs, B-cell-depleted T cells, or T cells were the source of the cDNA or gDNA that made up the material.

Per the study methods: Reference gene primer amplification in the assay estimated nucleated cell counts. Method: immunoSEQ multiplex PCR; TCRdb's copy keeps in-frame clones and lacks some. V and J calls and clone size are given by that table; D and trimming were obtained from the DNA. The data hold some 340,000 clones, with about 83% observed a single time. This clone was seen more than once but under ten times. Material for sequencing was peripheral blood. The TCR originated in a man aged 30 to 39 with active or convalescent COVID-19.

The CDR3 protein is CASSLNSGNYNEQFF. The CDR3, as DNA: TGTGCCAGCAGCTTAAATAGCGGGAACTACAATGAGCAGTTCTTC. The gene calls are TRBV11-2 and TRBJ2-1; TRBD2 matches at 8 bases. The CDR3 runs to 15 residues. CDR1 and CDR2 (germline): SGHAT, FQNNGV. The junction had 3 bases not matched to a gene; V was cut back by 2 bases and J by 3 bases.